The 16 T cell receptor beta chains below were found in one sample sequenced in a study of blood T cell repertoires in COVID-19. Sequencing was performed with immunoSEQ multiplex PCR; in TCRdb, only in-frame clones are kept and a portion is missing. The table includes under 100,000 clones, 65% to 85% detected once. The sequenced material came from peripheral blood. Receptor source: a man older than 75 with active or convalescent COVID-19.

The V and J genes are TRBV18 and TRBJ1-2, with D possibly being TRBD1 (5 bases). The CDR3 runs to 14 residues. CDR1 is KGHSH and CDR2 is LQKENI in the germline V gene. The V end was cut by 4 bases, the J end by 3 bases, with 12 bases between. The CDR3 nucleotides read TGTGCCAGCTCACTCAATGGACAAGACTATGGCTACACCTTC. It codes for CASSLNGQDYGYTF.

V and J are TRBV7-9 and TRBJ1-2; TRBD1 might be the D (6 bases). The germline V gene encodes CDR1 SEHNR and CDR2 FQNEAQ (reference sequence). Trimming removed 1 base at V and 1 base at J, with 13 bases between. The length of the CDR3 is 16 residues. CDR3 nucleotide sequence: TGTGCCAGCAGCTTAGAAATCGGCAGGGGTAACTATGGCTACACCTTC. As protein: CASSLEIGRGNYGYTF.

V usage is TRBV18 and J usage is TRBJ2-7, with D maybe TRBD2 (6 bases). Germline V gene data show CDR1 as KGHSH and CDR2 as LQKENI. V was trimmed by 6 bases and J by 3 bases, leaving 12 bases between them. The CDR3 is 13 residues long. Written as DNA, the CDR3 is TGTGCCAGCTCTGTTACCGGGGGCTACGAGCAGTACTTC. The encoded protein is CASSVTGGYEQYF. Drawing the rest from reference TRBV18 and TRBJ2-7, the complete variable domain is NAGVMQNPRHLVRRRGQEARLRCSPMKGHSHVYWYRQLPEEGLKFMVYLQKENIIDESGMPKERFSAEFPKEGPSILRIQQVVRGDSAAYFCASSVTGGYEQYFGPGTRLTVT.

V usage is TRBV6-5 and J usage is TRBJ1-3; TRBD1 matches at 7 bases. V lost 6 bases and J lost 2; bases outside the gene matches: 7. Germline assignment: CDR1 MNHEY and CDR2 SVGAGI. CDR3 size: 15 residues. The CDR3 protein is CASRGTDFAGNTIYF. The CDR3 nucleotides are TGTGCCAGCAGAGGGACAGATTTTGCTGGAAACACCATATATTTT.

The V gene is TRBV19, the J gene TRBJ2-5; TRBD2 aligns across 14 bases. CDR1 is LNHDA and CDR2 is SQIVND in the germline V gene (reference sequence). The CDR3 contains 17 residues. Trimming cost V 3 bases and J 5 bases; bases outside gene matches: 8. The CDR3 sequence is CASSIPGLAGGLETQYF. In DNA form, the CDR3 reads TGTGCCAGTAGTATCCCCGGACTAGCGGGGGGCCTTGAGACCCAGTACTTC.

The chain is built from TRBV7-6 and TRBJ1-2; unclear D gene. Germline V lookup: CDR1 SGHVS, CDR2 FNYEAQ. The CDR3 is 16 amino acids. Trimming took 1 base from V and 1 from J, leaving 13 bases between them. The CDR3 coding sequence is TGTGCCAGCAGCTTAGGACCCCAGGAGGTTAACTATGGCTACACCTTC. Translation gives CASSLGPQEVNYGYTF. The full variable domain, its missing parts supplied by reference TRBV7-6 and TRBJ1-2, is GAGVSQSPRYKVTKRGQDVALRCDPISGHVSLYWYRQALGQGPEFLTYFNYEAQQDKSGLPNDRFSAERPEGSISTLTIQRTEQRDSAMYRCASSLGPQEVNYGYTFGSGTRLTVV.

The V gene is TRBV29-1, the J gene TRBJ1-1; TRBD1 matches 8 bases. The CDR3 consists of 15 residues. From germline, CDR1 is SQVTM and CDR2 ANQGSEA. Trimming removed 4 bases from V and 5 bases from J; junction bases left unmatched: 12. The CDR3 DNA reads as TGCAGCGTTGGAGGGCAGGGGGCGTCAGGAACTGAAGCTTTCTTT. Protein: CSVGGQGASGTEAFF. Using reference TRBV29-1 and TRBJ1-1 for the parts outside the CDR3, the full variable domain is SAVISQKPSRDICQRGTSLTIQCQVDSQVTMMFWYRQQPGQSLTLIATANQGSEATYESGFVIDKFPISRPNLTFSTLTVSNMSPEDSSIYLCSVGGQGASGTEAFFGQGTRLTVV.

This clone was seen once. The CDR3 loop reads CSASSHTGGESPLHF. The CDR3 DNA is TGCAGTGCTAGTTCTCATACAGGGGGAGAATCACCCCTCCACTTT. This chain connects TRBV20-1 to TRBJ1-6, with TRBD1 matching 8 bases. This CDR3 contains 15 residues. The V segment lost 3 bases and the J segment 10 bases; nucleotides outside the gene matches: 11. Germline CDR1 reads DFQATT; CDR2 reads SNEGSKA (reference sequence).

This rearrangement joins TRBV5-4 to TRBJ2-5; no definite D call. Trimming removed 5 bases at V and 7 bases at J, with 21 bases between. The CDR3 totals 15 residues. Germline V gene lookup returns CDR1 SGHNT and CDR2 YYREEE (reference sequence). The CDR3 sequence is CASSYGQAYEGTQYF. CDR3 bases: TGTGCCAGCAGTTATGGGCAGGCCTATGAAGGGACCCAGTACTTC.

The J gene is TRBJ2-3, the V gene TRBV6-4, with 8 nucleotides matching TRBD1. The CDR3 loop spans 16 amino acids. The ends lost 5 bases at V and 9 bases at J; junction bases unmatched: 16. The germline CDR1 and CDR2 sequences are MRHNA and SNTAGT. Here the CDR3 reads CASSPRAGTGFLTQYF. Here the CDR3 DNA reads TGTGCCAGCAGTCCTCGGGCCGGGACAGGATTTTTAACGCAGTATTTT.

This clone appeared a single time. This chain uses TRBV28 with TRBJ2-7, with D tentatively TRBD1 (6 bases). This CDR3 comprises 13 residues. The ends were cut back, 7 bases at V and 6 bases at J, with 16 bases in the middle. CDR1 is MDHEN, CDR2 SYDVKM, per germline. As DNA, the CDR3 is TGTGCCAGCAAACAGGGATCGAATCGCGAGCAGTACTTC. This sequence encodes CASKQGSNREQYF.

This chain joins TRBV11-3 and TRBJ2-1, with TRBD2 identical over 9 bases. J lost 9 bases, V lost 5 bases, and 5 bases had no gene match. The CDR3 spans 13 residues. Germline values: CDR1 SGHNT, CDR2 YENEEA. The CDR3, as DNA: TGTGCCAGCAGCCAGGGACTAGCTCGTGAGCAGTTCTTC. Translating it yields CASSQGLAREQFF.

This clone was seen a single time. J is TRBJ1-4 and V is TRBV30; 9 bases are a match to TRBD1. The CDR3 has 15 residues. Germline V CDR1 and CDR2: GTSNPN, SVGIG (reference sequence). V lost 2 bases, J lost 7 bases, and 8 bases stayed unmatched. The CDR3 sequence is CAWSPRTGEGEKLFF. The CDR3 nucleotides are TGTGCCTGGAGTCCACGGACAGGGGAAGGTGAAAAACTGTTTTTT.

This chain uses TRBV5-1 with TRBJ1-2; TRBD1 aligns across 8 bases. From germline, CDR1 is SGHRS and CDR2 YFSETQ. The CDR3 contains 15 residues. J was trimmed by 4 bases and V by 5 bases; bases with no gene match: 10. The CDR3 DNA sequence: TGCGCCAGCAGAGATACCGGGACAGGCAGCTATGGCTACACCTTC. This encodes CASRDTGTGSYGYTF.

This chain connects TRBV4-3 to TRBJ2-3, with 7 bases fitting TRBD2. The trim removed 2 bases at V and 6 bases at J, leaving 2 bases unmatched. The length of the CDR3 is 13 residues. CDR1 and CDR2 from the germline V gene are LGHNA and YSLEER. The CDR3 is CASSQPGGDTQYF. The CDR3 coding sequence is TGCGCCAGCAGCCAACCCGGGGGGGATACGCAGTATTTT.

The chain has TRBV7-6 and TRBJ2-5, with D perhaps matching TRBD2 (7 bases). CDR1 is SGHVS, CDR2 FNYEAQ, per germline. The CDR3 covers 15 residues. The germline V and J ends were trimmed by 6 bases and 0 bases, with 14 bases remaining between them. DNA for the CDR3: TGTGCCAGCAGTCAAACGGGGGGCCACCAAGAGACCCAGTACTTC. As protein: CASSQTGGHQETQYF.